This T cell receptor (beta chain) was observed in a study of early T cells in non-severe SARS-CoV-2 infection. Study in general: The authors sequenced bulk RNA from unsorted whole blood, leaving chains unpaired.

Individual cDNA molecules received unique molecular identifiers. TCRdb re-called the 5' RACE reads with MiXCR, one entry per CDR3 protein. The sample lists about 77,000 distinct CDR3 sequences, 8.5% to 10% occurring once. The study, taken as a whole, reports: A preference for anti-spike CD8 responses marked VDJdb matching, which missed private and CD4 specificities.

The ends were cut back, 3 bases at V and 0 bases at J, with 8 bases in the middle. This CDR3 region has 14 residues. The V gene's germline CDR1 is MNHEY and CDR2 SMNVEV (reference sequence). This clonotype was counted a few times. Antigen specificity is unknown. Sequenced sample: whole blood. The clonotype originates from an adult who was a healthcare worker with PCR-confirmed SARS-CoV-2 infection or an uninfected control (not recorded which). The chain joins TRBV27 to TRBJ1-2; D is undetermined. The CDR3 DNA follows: TGTGCCAGCAGTTTTTCGGCATCTAACTATGGCTACACCTTC. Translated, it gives CASSFSASNYGYTF.